What follows describes a single T cell receptor (beta chain). The CDR3 runs to 13 residues. Germline-derived CDR1 and CDR2 are MNHNS and SASEGT. With 4 bases removed from V and 10 bases from J, the gap between germline ends came to 14 bases. This entry is derived from a study of T cells after yellow fever vaccination. TCRdb re-analysed the 5' RACE reads in MiXCR, keeping a single row per CDR3 protein. In the table there are about 240,000 distinct CDR3 sequences, about 7% of which are singletons. The rearrangement links TRBV6-1 to TRBJ2-1; D not resolved. The sample in question was CD4+ T cells sorted from PBMCs, obtained 15 days after the yellow fever booster vaccination. This TCR came from a man between 25 and 39 years old who received the YFV17D yellow fever vaccine. The CDR3 coding sequence is TGTGCCAGCAGTGTCTCCGGGTCGGGCGAGCAGTTCTTC. Its protein product is CASSVSGSGEQFF.